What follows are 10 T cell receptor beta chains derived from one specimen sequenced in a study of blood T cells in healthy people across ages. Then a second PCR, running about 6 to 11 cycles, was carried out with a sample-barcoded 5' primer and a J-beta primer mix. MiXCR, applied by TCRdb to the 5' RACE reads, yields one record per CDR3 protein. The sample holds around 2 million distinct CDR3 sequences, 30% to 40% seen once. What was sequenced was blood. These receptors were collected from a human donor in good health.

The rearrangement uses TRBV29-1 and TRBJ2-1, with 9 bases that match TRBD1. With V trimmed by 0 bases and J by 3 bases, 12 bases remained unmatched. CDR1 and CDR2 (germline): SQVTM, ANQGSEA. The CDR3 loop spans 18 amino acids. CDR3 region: CSVEDEGTGKWYYNEQFF. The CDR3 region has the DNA TGCAGCGTTGAAGATGAGGGGACAGGGAAATGGTACTACAATGAGCAGTTCTTC.

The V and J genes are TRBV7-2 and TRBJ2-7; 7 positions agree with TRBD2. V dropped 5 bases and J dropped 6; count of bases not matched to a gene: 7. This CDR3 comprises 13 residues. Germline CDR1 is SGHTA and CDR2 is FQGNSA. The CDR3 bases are TGTGCCAGCAGCAATCTAGCGGAGGGCGAGCAGTACTTC. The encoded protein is CASSNLAEGEQYF.

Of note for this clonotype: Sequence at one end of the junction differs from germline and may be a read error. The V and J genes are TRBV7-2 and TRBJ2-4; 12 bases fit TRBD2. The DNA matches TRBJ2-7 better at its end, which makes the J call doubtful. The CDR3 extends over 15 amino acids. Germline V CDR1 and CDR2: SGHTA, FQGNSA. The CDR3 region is CAGSSTSGGNYEQYF. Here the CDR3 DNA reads TGTGCCGGCAGCTCCACTAGCGGGGGGAACTACGAGCAGTACTTC.

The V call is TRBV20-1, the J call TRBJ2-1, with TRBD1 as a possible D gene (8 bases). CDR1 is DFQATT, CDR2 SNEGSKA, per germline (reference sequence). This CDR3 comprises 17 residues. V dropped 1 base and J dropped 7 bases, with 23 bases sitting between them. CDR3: CSARVPFRDRRGNEQFF. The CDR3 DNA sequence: TGCAGTGCTAGAGTACCCTTCCGGGACAGGCGGGGGAATGAGCAGTTCTTC.

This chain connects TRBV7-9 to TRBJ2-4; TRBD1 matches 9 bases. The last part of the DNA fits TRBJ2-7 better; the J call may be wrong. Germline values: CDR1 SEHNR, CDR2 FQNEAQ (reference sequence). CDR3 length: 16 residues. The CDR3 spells CASSLLKTGQGNEQYF. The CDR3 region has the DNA TGTGCCAGCAGCTTACTCAAGACCGGACAGGGGAACGAGCAGTACTTC.

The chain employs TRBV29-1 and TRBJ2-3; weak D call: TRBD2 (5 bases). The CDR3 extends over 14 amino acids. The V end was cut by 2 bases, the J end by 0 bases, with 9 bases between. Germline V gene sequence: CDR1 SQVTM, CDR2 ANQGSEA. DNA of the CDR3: TGCAGCGTTGAACTAGCTTCTAGCACAGATACGCAGTATTTT. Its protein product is CSVELASSTDTQYF.

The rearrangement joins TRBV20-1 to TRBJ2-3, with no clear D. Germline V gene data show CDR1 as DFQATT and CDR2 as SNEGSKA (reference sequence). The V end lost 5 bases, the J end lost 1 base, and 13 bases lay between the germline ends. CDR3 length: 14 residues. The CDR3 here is CSAPNPVGTDTQYF. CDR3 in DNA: TGCAGTGCTCCCAATCCGGTTGGCACAGATACGCAGTATTTT.

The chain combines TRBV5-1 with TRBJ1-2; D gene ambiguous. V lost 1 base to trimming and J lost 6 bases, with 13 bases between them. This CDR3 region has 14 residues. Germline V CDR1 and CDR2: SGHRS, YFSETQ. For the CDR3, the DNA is TGCGCCAGCAGCTTGTTGGATTCTATCGATGGCTACACCTTC. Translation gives CASSLLDSIDGYTF.

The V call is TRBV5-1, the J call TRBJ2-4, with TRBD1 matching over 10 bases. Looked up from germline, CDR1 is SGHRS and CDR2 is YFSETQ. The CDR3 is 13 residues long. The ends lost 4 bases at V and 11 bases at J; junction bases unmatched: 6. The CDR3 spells CASSDGTGVLQYF. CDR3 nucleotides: TGCGCCAGCAGCGACGGGACAGGGGTCCTTCAGTACTTC.

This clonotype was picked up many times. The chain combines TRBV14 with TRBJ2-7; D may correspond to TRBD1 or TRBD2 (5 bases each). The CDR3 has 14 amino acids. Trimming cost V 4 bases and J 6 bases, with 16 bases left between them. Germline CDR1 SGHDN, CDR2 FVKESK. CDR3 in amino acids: CASSPMGPKGEQYF. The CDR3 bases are TGTGCCAGCAGCCCCATGGGACCGAAAGGCGAGCAGTACTTC.